Listed below are T cell receptor beta chains from one sample, sequenced in a study of shared clonotypes between healthy human individuals. The method was immunoSEQ multiplex PCR; TCRdb's version includes in-frame clones alone and lacks a portion of them. The data contain roughly 1.4 million clones, approximately 98.5% of them singletons. Sequences were obtained from naive CD4+ T cells sorted from blood. These receptors were taken from a man aged 25-40 years in good health. The CDR3 runs from the conserved cysteine through the conserved F or W. Each record gives: D gene, J gene, V gene, clone size, CDR3 protein, CDR3 DNA. D genes are given only for firm matches. Part of the rows lack a size; the others show once, few, many or a class for expanded clones.

d_gene: NA
j_gene: TRBJ1-1
v_gene: TRBV5-8
abundance: NA
CDR3aa: CASSARRGYTEAFF
CDR3nt: TGTGCCAGCAGCGCTAGAAGGGGGTACACTGAAGCTTTCTTT

d_gene: TRBD2
j_gene: TRBJ2-7
v_gene: TRBV15
abundance: NA
CDR3aa: CATSRVVGVAGRLTYEQYF
CDR3nt: TGTGCCACCAGCAGGGTGGTGGGAGTAGCGGGACGATTGACCTACGAGCAGTACTTC

d_gene: NA
j_gene: TRBJ2-3
v_gene: TRBV5-1
abundance: NA
CDR3aa: CASSRGAGVGTDTQYF
CDR3nt: TGCGCCAGCAGCCGCGGAGCAGGGGTAGGCACAGATACGCAGTATTTT

d_gene: TRBD1
j_gene: TRBJ1-1
v_gene: TRBV5-1
abundance: NA
CDR3aa: CASSSGQGSGAFF
CDR3nt: TGCGCCAGCAGCTCGGGACAGGGGTCCGGAGCTTTCTTT

d_gene: NA
j_gene: TRBJ1-2
v_gene: TRBV5-1
abundance: NA
CDR3aa: CASSLGQNYGYTF
CDR3nt: TGCGCCAGCAGCTTGGGCCAGAACTATGGCTACACCTTC

d_gene: TRBD2
j_gene: TRBJ2-1
v_gene: TRBV5-1
abundance: NA
CDR3aa: CASSASGGSSYNEQFF
CDR3nt: TGCGCCAGCAGCGCTTCGGGCGGGAGCTCCTACAATGAGCAGTTCTTC

d_gene: NA
j_gene: TRBJ2-3
v_gene: TRBV7-9
abundance: NA
CDR3aa: CASSSGTYVTDTQYF
CDR3nt: TGTGCCAGCAGCTCCGGGACCTACGTCACAGATACGCAGTATTTT

d_gene: NA
j_gene: TRBJ2-2
v_gene: TRBV29-1
abundance: NA
CDR3aa: CSVVPGRFGTSNTGELFF
CDR3nt: TGCAGCGTTGTCCCAGGACGCTTTGGGACTTCAAACACCGGGGAGCTGTTTTTT

d_gene: TRBD1
j_gene: TRBJ1-1
v_gene: TRBV7-2
abundance: NA
CDR3aa: CASSLRQGDTEAFF
CDR3nt: TGTGCCAGCAGCCTAAGACAGGGGGACACTGAAGCTTTCTTT

d_gene: NA
j_gene: TRBJ1-5
v_gene: TRBV19
abundance: NA
CDR3aa: CASSIAYSNQPQHF
CDR3nt: TGTGCCAGTAGTATAGCCTATAGCAATCAGCCCCAGCATTTT

d_gene: NA
j_gene: TRBJ2-1
v_gene: TRBV9
abundance: NA
CDR3aa: CASSVVPAGRDEQFF
CDR3nt: TGTGCCAGCAGCGTAGTCCCCGCGGGACGGGATGAGCAGTTCTTC

d_gene: NA
j_gene: TRBJ1-2
v_gene: TRBV18
abundance: NA
CDR3aa: CASSPGTTNYGYTF
CDR3nt: TGTGCCAGCTCACCCGGGACAACTAACTATGGCTACACCTTC

d_gene: NA
j_gene: TRBJ2-7
v_gene: TRBV7-7
abundance: once
CDR3aa: CASSLADGHEQYF
CDR3nt: TGTGCTAGCAGCTTAGCGGATGGCCACGAGCAGTACTTC

d_gene: TRBD2
j_gene: TRBJ2-2
v_gene: TRBV11-3
abundance: NA
CDR3aa: CASSTGLAFGELFF
CDR3nt: TGTGCCAGCAGCACGGGACTAGCGTTCGGGGAGCTGTTTTTT

d_gene: TRBD2
j_gene: TRBJ2-7
v_gene: TRBV18
abundance: NA
CDR3aa: CASSLGLEDAEQYF
CDR3nt: TGTGCCAGCTCACTGGGACTAGAAGACGCCGAGCAGTACTTC

d_gene: NA
j_gene: TRBJ2-5
v_gene: TRBV21-1
abundance: NA
CDR3aa: CASNLRGTAETQYF
CDR3nt: TGTGCCAGCAACCTCCGTGGCACGGCGGAGACCCAGTACTTC

d_gene: TRBD2
j_gene: TRBJ2-2
v_gene: TRBV2
abundance: once
CDR3aa: CASKPGLATGELFF
CDR3nt: TGTGCCAGCAAACCGGGACTAGCCACCGGGGAGCTGTTTTTT

d_gene: NA
j_gene: TRBJ2-1
v_gene: TRBV5-1
abundance: NA
CDR3aa: CASSRAIRGTPYNEQFF
CDR3nt: TGCGCCAGCAGCCGCGCCATACGGGGTACCCCCTACAATGAGCAGTTCTTC

d_gene: NA
j_gene: TRBJ1-5
v_gene: TRBV7-2
abundance: NA
CDR3aa: CASSPARSSNQPQHF
CDR3nt: TGTGCCAGCAGCCCAGCCCGATCTAGCAATCAGCCCCAGCATTTT

d_gene: TRBD2
j_gene: TRBJ2-1
v_gene: TRBV7-3
abundance: once
CDR3aa: CASSQVGLAASSYNEQFF
CDR3nt: TGTGCCAGCAGCCAAGTGGGACTAGCGGCCAGCTCCTACAATGAGCAGTTCTTC

d_gene: TRBD2
j_gene: TRBJ2-5
v_gene: TRBV7-9
abundance: NA
CDR3aa: CASSLASGSEQETQYF
CDR3nt: TGTGCCAGCAGCTTAGCCAGCGGGAGTGAGCAAGAGACCCAGTACTTC

d_gene: NA
j_gene: TRBJ1-3
v_gene: TRBV7-9
abundance: NA
CDR3aa: CASSSGANSGNTIYF
CDR3nt: TGTGCCAGCAGCTCAGGGGCAAACTCTGGAAACACCATATATTTT

d_gene: NA
j_gene: TRBJ2-1
v_gene: TRBV29-1
abundance: NA
CDR3aa: CSVGAHNEQFF
CDR3nt: TGCAGCGTTGGGGCCCACAATGAGCAGTTCTTC

d_gene: NA
j_gene: TRBJ1-3
v_gene: TRBV19
abundance: once
CDR3aa: CASSTTGSSGNTIYF
CDR3nt: TGTGCCAGTAGTACTACAGGGAGCTCTGGAAACACCATATATTTT

d_gene: TRBD1
j_gene: TRBJ1-1
v_gene: TRBV5-1
abundance: NA
CDR3aa: CASSLGTGNTEAFF
CDR3nt: TGCGCCAGCAGCTTGGGGACAGGTAACACTGAAGCTTTCTTT

d_gene: NA
j_gene: TRBJ2-7
v_gene: TRBV7-2
abundance: NA
CDR3aa: CASSPRQVHEQYF
CDR3nt: TGTGCCAGCAGCCCGCGACAGGTGCACGAGCAGTACTTC

d_gene: NA
j_gene: TRBJ1-5
v_gene: TRBV21-1
abundance: NA
CDR3aa: CAGIGGATSPQHF
CDR3nt: TGTGCCGGAATAGGGGGCGCAACTTCGCCCCAGCATTTT

d_gene: NA
j_gene: TRBJ2-1
v_gene: TRBV5-6
abundance: NA
CDR3aa: CASSLVGRNNEQFF
CDR3nt: TGTGCCAGCAGCTTGGTTGGGCGAAACAATGAGCAGTTCTTC

d_gene: TRBD2
j_gene: TRBJ2-1
v_gene: TRBV7-8
abundance: NA
CDR3aa: CASSLLAGYGEQFF
CDR3nt: TGTGCCAGCAGCTTGCTAGCGGGATACGGTGAGCAGTTCTTC

d_gene: NA
j_gene: TRBJ2-7
v_gene: TRBV2
abundance: NA
CDR3aa: CASRESRRGSYEQYF
CDR3nt: TGTGCCAGCAGGGAGAGTCGTAGGGGATCCTACGAGCAGTACTTC

d_gene: TRBD2
j_gene: TRBJ2-1
v_gene: TRBV28
abundance: NA
CDR3aa: CATMTQRSSGSFNEQFF
CDR3nt: TGTGCCACCATGACCCAACGGTCTAGCGGGAGTTTCAATGAGCAGTTCTTC

d_gene: NA
j_gene: TRBJ2-5
v_gene: TRBV5-1
abundance: NA
CDR3aa: CASSFGVGETQYF
CDR3nt: TGCGCCAGCAGCTTCGGGGTTGGAGAGACCCAGTACTTC

d_gene: NA
j_gene: TRBJ1-1
v_gene: TRBV20-1
abundance: NA
CDR3aa: CSRVRAAEAFF
CDR3nt: TGCAGCCGGGTCCGGGCCGCTGAAGCTTTCTTT

d_gene: TRBD1
j_gene: TRBJ2-2
v_gene: TRBV9
abundance: NA
CDR3aa: CASSVGTGATGELFF
CDR3nt: TGTGCCAGCAGCGTAGGTACAGGGGCGACCGGGGAGCTGTTTTTT

d_gene: TRBD2
j_gene: TRBJ2-1
v_gene: TRBV10-1
abundance: NA
CDR3aa: CASSLLAGVPNEQFF
CDR3nt: TGCGCCAGCAGCCTACTAGCGGGAGTTCCCAATGAGCAGTTCTTC

d_gene: NA
j_gene: TRBJ2-7
v_gene: TRBV2
abundance: NA
CDR3aa: CASSEESEQYF
CDR3nt: TGTGCCAGCAGTGAAGAAAGCGAGCAGTACTTC

d_gene: NA
j_gene: TRBJ1-5
v_gene: TRBV9
abundance: NA
CDR3aa: CASSVGVDSQPQHF
CDR3nt: TGTGCCAGCAGCGTGGGCGTTGATTCTCAGCCCCAGCATTTT

d_gene: NA
j_gene: TRBJ2-3
v_gene: TRBV29-1
abundance: NA
CDR3aa: CSVVMGGTDTQYF
CDR3nt: TGCAGCGTTGTAATGGGGGGCACAGATACGCAGTATTTT

d_gene: NA
j_gene: TRBJ2-3
v_gene: TRBV19
abundance: NA
CDR3aa: CASSQVGEPPDTQYF
CDR3nt: TGTGCCAGTAGTCAGGTGGGAGAGCCCCCAGATACGCAGTATTTT

d_gene: TRBD2
j_gene: TRBJ2-1
v_gene: TRBV27
abundance: NA
CDR3aa: CASRLAGVSNEQFF
CDR3nt: TGTGCCAGCAGACTAGCGGGAGTATCGAATGAGCAGTTCTTC

d_gene: TRBD2
j_gene: TRBJ2-7
v_gene: TRBV6-1
abundance: NA
CDR3aa: CASSEREPGTSLKQYF
CDR3nt: TGTGCCAGCAGTGAGCGGGAGCCCGGGACTAGTTTAAAGCAGTACTTC

d_gene: NA
j_gene: TRBJ2-7
v_gene: TRBV7-3
abundance: NA
CDR3aa: CASSLNPRPRYEQYF
CDR3nt: TGTGCCAGCAGCTTAAACCCCCGACCCCGGTACGAGCAGTACTTC

d_gene: NA
j_gene: TRBJ1-1
v_gene: TRBV14
abundance: NA
CDR3aa: CASSQTAIKMNTEAFF
CDR3nt: TGTGCCAGCAGCCAGACAGCAATTAAAATGAACACTGAAGCTTTCTTT

d_gene: NA
j_gene: TRBJ1-2
v_gene: TRBV18
abundance: NA
CDR3aa: CASSPPGRAGYTF
CDR3nt: TGTGCCAGCTCACCACCGGGCAGGGCTGGCTACACCTTC

d_gene: NA
j_gene: TRBJ1-1
v_gene: TRBV4-3
abundance: NA
CDR3aa: CASSQEGRGTEAFF
CDR3nt: TGCGCCAGCAGCCAAGAGGGACGGGGCACTGAAGCTTTCTTT

d_gene: TRBD2
j_gene: TRBJ2-1
v_gene: TRBV5-1
abundance: NA
CDR3aa: CASTRGTSGRAGTDEQFF
CDR3nt: TGCGCCAGCACCCGAGGGACTAGCGGGAGGGCCGGGACAGATGAGCAGTTCTTC

d_gene: TRBD2
j_gene: TRBJ2-2
v_gene: TRBV5-1
abundance: NA
CDR3aa: CASSLPTSGSTGELFF
CDR3nt: TGCGCCAGCAGCCTCCCTACTAGCGGGAGTACCGGGGAGCTGTTTTTT

d_gene: TRBD2
j_gene: TRBJ2-2
v_gene: TRBV9
abundance: NA
CDR3aa: CASSLMVAGGFGELFF
CDR3nt: TGTGCCAGCAGCCTGATGGTAGCGGGAGGCTTCGGGGAGCTGTTTTTT

d_gene: NA
j_gene: TRBJ2-3
v_gene: TRBV18
abundance: NA
CDR3aa: CASSPPVDTQYF
CDR3nt: TGTGCCAGCTCACCACCTGTGGATACGCAGTATTTT

d_gene: NA
j_gene: TRBJ2-1
v_gene: TRBV2
abundance: NA
CDR3aa: CASSPGHEQFF
CDR3nt: TGTGCCAGCAGCCCCGGGCACGAGCAGTTCTTC

d_gene: TRBD1
j_gene: TRBJ2-3
v_gene: TRBV11-1
abundance: NA
CDR3aa: CASSLLGQDPDTQYF
CDR3nt: TGTGCCAGCAGCTTATTGGGACAGGATCCGGATACGCAGTATTTT

d_gene: TRBD2
j_gene: TRBJ2-7
v_gene: TRBV18
abundance: NA
CDR3aa: CASSPAAPSGSLYEQYF
CDR3nt: TGTGCCAGCTCACCCGCCGCCCCTAGCGGGAGCCTCTACGAGCAGTACTTC

d_gene: TRBD1
j_gene: TRBJ2-3
v_gene: TRBV29-1
abundance: NA
CDR3aa: CSVDPLDRGTDTQYF
CDR3nt: TGCAGCGTTGACCCTCTAGACAGGGGTACAGATACGCAGTATTTT

d_gene: NA
j_gene: TRBJ1-5
v_gene: TRBV6-1
abundance: NA
CDR3aa: CASTWDGNQPQHF
CDR3nt: TGTGCCAGCACTTGGGATGGGAATCAGCCCCAGCATTTT